This is a list of T cell receptor beta chains from one sample in a study of CD8 T cells in Susac syndrome. Via MiXCR, TCRdb re-called the immunoSEQ multiplex PCR reads, giving one row per CDR3 protein. Among 160,000 or so distinct CDR3 sequences listed, approximately 90% were seen once. Sequencing used CD4+ T cells from PBMCs. Receptors were obtained from a human donor in good health. Both conserved end residues are part of each CDR3. D genes are given only for firm matches. Size is omitted from some rows. Given values are once, few, many or a class for expanded clones.

d_gene	v_gene	abundance	j_gene	CDR3aa	CDR3nt
TRBD1	TRBV19	NA	TRBJ1-5	CATNHRGNQPQHF	TGTGCCACTAACCACAGGGGGAATCAGCCCCAGCATTTT
NA	TRBV27	few	TRBJ2-7	CASRRAPIGRYEQYF	TGTGCCAGCAGACGAGCCCCTATAGGCAGGTACGAGCAGTACTTC
TRBD2	TRBV11-3	NA	TRBJ2-1	CASSPSGTSSPGEQFF	TGTGCCAGCAGCCCCTCGGGGACTAGCTCCCCGGGCGAGCAGTTCTTC
NA	TRBV19	NA	TRBJ1-5	CASSGAYRPQHF	TGTGCCAGTAGTGGGGCTTATCGGCCCCAGCATTTT
NA	TRBV5-1	NA	TRBJ2-5	CASSSDTGSETQYF	TGCGCCAGCAGCTCAGATACAGGCTCAGAGACCCAGTACTTC
NA	TRBV7-9	NA	TRBJ1-1	CASSRMGGPRTTEAFF	TGTGCCAGCAGTCGAATGGGGGGGCCAAGGACCACTGAAGCTTTCTTT
TRBD2	TRBV3-1	NA	TRBJ2-7	CASSPLAGVTYEQYF	TGTGCCAGCAGCCCACTAGCGGGAGTCACCTACGAGCAGTACTTC
TRBD1	TRBV29-1	few	TRBJ2-7	CSVEGVGTGSDEQYF	TGCAGCGTTGAAGGGGTGGGGACAGGGAGCGACGAGCAGTACTTC
NA	TRBV28	NA	TRBJ2-1	CASSLSSPPNEQFF	TGTGCCAGCAGTTTATCCTCCCCTCCCAATGAGCAGTTCTTC
NA	TRBV20-1	NA	TRBJ1-1	CSADLNTEAFF	TGCAGTGCGGATTTGAACACTGAAGCTTTCTTT
TRBD1	TRBV6-2/TRBV6-3	NA	TRBJ2-5	CASSRDSEETQYF	TGTGCCAGCAGTCGGGACAGCGAAGAGACCCAGTACTTC
TRBD1	TRBV27	NA	TRBJ1-4	CASGRPGTGVNEKLFF	TGTGCCAGCGGAAGGCCCGGGACAGGGGTAAATGAAAAACTGTTTTTT
NA	TRBV11-2	few	TRBJ2-7	CASSLFSRGSEQYF	TGTGCCAGCAGCTTATTCTCCCGGGGTAGCGAGCAGTACTTC
NA	TRBV11-1	NA	TRBJ2-4	CASSLLPGRDKNIQYF	TGTGCCAGCAGCCTCCTTCCGGGGCGTGATAAAAACATTCAGTACTTC
NA	TRBV5-1	few	TRBJ2-5	CASSLGSKETQYF	TGCGCCAGCAGCTTAGGGTCAAAAGAGACCCAGTACTTC
NA	TRBV13	NA	TRBJ1-1	CASSINQGLGGAFF	TGTGCCAGCAGCATAAATCAGGGGTTGGGGGGAGCTTTCTTT
TRBD2	TRBV5-4	NA	TRBJ2-1	CASSFMFSGGDYNEQFF	TGTGCCAGCAGCTTTATGTTTTCGGGGGGGGATTACAATGAGCAGTTCTTC
NA	TRBV5-6	NA	TRBJ1-2	CASSYRVGYTF	TGTGCCAGCAGCTACAGGGTAGGCTACACCTTC
NA	TRBV6-4	NA	TRBJ2-3	CASSDSRAGDTQYF	TGTGCCAGCAGTGACTCGCGGGCGGGAGATACGCAGTATTTT
TRBD2	TRBV6-1	NA	TRBJ2-7	CASRETSAYEQYF	TGTGCCAGCAGGGAGACTAGCGCCTACGAGCAGTACTTC
NA	TRBV7-8	NA	TRBJ2-2	CASSKKAGQGWDTGELFF	TGTGCCAGCAGCAAAAAGGCGGGCCAGGGATGGGACACCGGGGAGCTGTTTTTT
NA	TRBV28	NA	TRBJ1-1	CASSLGHTEAFF	TGTGCCAGCAGTCTAGGTCACACTGAAGCTTTCTTT
NA	TRBV10-3	NA	TRBJ2-3	CAISSTGEGTDTQYF	TGTGCCATCAGTTCAACAGGGGAGGGCACAGATACGCAGTATTTT
NA	TRBV28	NA	TRBJ1-2	CASSPDKALGYTF	TGTGCCAGCAGCCCGGACAAGGCCCTAGGCTACACCTTC
NA	TRBV7-2	few	TRBJ2-5	CASSLGWQETQYF	TGTGCCAGCAGCTTGGGGTGGCAAGAGACCCAGTACTTC
NA	TRBV2	NA	TRBJ2-7	CASRNRDPKAYF	TGTGCCAGCAGGAACCGGGACCCAAAGGCGTACTTC
TRBD1	TRBV20-1	NA	TRBJ2-3	CSASGQVGTDTQYF	TGCAGTGCCTCCGGACAGGTGGGGACAGATACGCAGTATTTT
NA	TRBV28	NA	TRBJ2-6	CASSSVSPGANVLTF	TGTGCCAGCAGCTCTGTCTCCCCCGGGGCCAACGTCCTGACTTTC
NA	TRBV7-2	NA	TRBJ2-7	CASSLGAVYEQYF	TGTGCCAGCAGCTTAGGGGCAGTCTACGAGCAGTACTTC
TRBD1	TRBV6-2/TRBV6-3	NA	TRBJ2-2	CASHRDRGPGELFF	TGTGCCAGCCACCGGGACAGGGGACCCGGGGAGCTGTTTTTT
TRBD2	TRBV27	NA	TRBJ2-1	CASSSRGSGSLSNEQFF	TGTGCCAGCAGTTCCCGGGGTAGCGGGAGTCTAAGCAATGAGCAGTTCTTC
NA	TRBV3-1	NA	TRBJ2-1	CASSQDPAFYNEQFF	TGTGCCAGCAGCCAAGATCCAGCCTTCTACAATGAGCAGTTCTTC
NA	TRBV4-1	once	TRBJ2-5	CASSQAPNSLGVETQYF	TGCGCCAGCAGCCAAGCCCCCAACTCCCTTGGGGTGGAGACCCAGTACTTC
TRBD2	TRBV19	NA	TRBJ2-2	CASSRLAGENTGELFF	TGTGCCAGTAGTAGGTTAGCGGGGGAGAACACCGGGGAGCTGTTTTTT
TRBD2	TRBV7-9	NA	TRBJ2-5	CASSPGGLAGGETQYF	TGTGCCAGCAGCCCCGGAGGCCTAGCGGGAGGGGAGACCCAGTACTTC
NA	TRBV5-4	NA	TRBJ2-7	CASNGAGGQPGYEQYF	TGTGCCAGCAACGGCGCCGGGGGCCAGCCGGGGTACGAGCAGTACTTC
NA	TRBV6-5	NA	TRBJ2-7	CASIDSLSYEQYF	TGTGCCAGCATCGACAGTTTGTCCTACGAGCAGTACTTC
NA	TRBV5-1	NA	TRBJ2-1	CASSLTGHFDEQFF	TGCGCCAGCAGCCTAACGGGTCACTTCGATGAGCAGTTCTTC